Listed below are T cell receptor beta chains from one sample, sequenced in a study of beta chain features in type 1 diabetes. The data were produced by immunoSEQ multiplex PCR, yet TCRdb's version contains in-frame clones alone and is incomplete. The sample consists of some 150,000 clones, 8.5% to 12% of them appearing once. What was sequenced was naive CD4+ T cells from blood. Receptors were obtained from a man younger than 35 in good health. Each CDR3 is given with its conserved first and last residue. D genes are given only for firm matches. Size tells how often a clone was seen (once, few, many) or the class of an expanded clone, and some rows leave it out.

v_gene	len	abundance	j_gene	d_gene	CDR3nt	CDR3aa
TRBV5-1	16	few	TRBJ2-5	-	TGCGCCAGCAGCTTGGCGCCTGGGGCGGATAAAGAGACCCAGTACTTC	CASSLAPGADKETQYF
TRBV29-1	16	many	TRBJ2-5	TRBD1	TGCAGCGTAGGTGGTTCAGCACAGGGGTGGACAGAGACCCAGTACTTC	CSVGGSAQGWTETQYF
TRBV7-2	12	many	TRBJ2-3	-	TGTGCCAGCAGCTCCGGCACAGATACGCAGTATTTT	CASSSGTDTQYF
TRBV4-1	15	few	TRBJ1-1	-	TGCGCCAGCAGCCAAGCCGGAGTAGGAGGCACTGAAGCTTTCTTT	CASSQAGVGGTEAFF
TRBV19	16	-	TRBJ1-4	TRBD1	TGTGCCAGTAGTCCCCCCGAGGGACAGGGGAACGAAAAACTGTTTTTT	CASSPPEGQGNEKLFF
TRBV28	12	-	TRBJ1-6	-	TGTGCCAGCAGCTTTCAGGGTTCACCCCTCCACTTT	CASSFQGSPLHF
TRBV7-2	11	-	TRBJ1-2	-	TGTGCCAGCAGCCCCGACTATGGCTACACCTTC	CASSPDYGYTF
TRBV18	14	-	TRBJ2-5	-	TGTGCCAGCTCACCCGACAGCGCCGGGGAGACCCAGTACTTC	CASSPDSAGETQYF
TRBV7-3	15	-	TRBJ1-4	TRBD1	TGTGCCAGCAGCTACGACAGGGCAACTAATGAAAAACTGTTTTTT	CASSYDRATNEKLFF
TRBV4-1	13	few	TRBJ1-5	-	TGCGCCAGCAGCCAAACATCAAATCAGCCCCAGCATTTT	CASSQTSNQPQHF
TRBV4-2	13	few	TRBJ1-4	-	TGTGCCTCACTACTTTCGGGTGATGAAAAACTGTTTTTT	CASLLSGDEKLFF
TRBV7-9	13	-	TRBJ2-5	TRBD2	TGTGCCAGCAGCCCCGGGGGGGGTGAGACCCAGTACTTC	CASSPGGGETQYF
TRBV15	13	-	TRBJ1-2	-	TGTGCCACCCGCCCGGGGGTGGACTATGGCTACACCTTC	CATRPGVDYGYTF
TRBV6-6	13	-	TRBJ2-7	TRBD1	TGTGCCACCCGGACAGGTGGGAGTGACGAGCAGTACTTC	CATRTGGSDEQYF
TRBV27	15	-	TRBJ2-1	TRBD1	TGTGCCAGCAGTTTTCGGACAGGGGTGGGAAATGAGCAGTTCTTC	CASSFRTGVGNEQFF
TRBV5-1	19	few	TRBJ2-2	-	TGCGCCAGCAGCTTGGATGAGAGGGGGCGCGGGGCAATGACCGGGGAGCTGTTTTTT	CASSLDERGRGAMTGELFF
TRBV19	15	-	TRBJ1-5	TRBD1	TGTGCCAGTAGTATGATCGGACAGGCAAATCAGCCCCAGCATTTT	CASSMIGQANQPQHF
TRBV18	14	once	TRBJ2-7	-	TGTGCCAGCTCACAGGGGACAACTTCCTACGAGCAGTACTTC	CASSQGTTSYEQYF
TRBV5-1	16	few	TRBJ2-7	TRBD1	TGCGCCAGCAGCGGAATGCCGGGACAGGGAGCCTACGAGCAGTACTTC	CASSGMPGQGAYEQYF
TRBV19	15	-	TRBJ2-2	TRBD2	TGTGCCAGTAGTATCCGGGGGGGTCGGACCGGGGAGCTGTTTTTT	CASSIRGGRTGELFF
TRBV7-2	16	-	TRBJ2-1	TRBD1	TGTGCCAGCAGCTTACAACCGGGACAGATCCTTAATGAGCAGTTCTTC	CASSLQPGQILNEQFF
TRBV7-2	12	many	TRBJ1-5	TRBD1	TGTGCCAGCAGTGACAGGGGTCAGCCCCAGCATTTT	CASSDRGQPQHF
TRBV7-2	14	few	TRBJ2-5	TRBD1	TGTGCCAGCAGCAGACAGGGGGGGTTAGAGACCCAGTACTTC	CASSRQGGLETQYF
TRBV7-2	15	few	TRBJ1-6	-	TGTGCCAGCAGCTTAGTGGGCAGTTATAATTCACCCCTCCACTTT	CASSLVGSYNSPLHF
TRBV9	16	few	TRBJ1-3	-	TGTGCCAGCAGCGTAGGAAGTGGAGAAGCTGGAAACACCATATATTTT	CASSVGSGEAGNTIYF
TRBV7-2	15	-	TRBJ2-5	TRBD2	TGTGCCAGCAGCTTACAGCGGGGGGCCCGAGAGACCCAGTACTTC	CASSLQRGARETQYF
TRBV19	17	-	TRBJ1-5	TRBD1	TGTGCCAGTAGTACTTACAGGGGTGGATATAGCAATCAGCCCCAGCATTTT	CASSTYRGGYSNQPQHF
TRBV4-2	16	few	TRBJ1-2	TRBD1	TGTGCCAGCAGCCATGCCCGACAGGGAGATCGGTATGGCTACACCTTC	CASSHARQGDRYGYTF
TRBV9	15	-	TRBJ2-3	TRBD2	TGTGCCAGCAGCGAAAGAGCGGGGGGCACAGATACGCAGTATTTT	CASSERAGGTDTQYF
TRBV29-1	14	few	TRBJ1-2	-	TGCAGCGTTGAAAGGGAGTCGAACTTTTATGGCTACACCTTC	CSVERESNFYGYTF
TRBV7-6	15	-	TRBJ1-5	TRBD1	TGTGCCAGCAGCTTATTGACAGGGGGCAATCAGCCCCAGCATTTT	CASSLLTGGNQPQHF
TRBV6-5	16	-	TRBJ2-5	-	TGTGCCAGCAGTTACGGGGCAGCCGATATCAAAGGGACCCAGTACTTC	CASSYGAADIKGTQYF
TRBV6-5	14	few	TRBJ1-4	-	TGTGCCAGCAGTTACTCGAGTGGTTTTGAAAAACTGTTTTTT	CASSYSSGFEKLFF
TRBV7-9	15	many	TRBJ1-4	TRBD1	TGTGCCAGCGATCACCACCGGGACAGGGATGAAAAACTGTTTTTT	CASDHHRDRDEKLFF
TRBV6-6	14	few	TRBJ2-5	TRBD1	TGTGCCAGCAGAGATCTCACAGGGGGAGAGACCCAGTACTTC	CASRDLTGGETQYF
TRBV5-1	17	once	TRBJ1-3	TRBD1	TGCGCCAGCAGCACCCCCGGGACAGGGACCTCTGGAAACACCATATATTTT	CASSTPGTGTSGNTIYF
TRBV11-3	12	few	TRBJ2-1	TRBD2	TGTGCCAGCAGCTTAGGGACTAGCGGGGCTTTCTTC	CASSLGTSGAFF
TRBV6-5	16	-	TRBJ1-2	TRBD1	TGTGCCAGCAGTTTCGGGACAGGGAACGAGCCCTATGGCTACACCTTC	CASSFGTGNEPYGYTF
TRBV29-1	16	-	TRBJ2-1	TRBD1	TGCAGCGTTAGCGGCCCCGGGACAGGGAATAACAATGAGCAGTTCTTC	CSVSGPGTGNNNEQFF
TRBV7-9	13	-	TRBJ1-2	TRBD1	TGTGCCAGCAGCAGGGACAGTGTATATGGCTACACCTTC	CASSRDSVYGYTF